Sequencing of this TCR beta chain was carried out in a study of blood T cell repertoires in COVID-19. Study-wide background: Italy, Spain and the United States were the sources of the convalescent and acute COVID-19 samples. T cells, B-cell-depleted T cells, or PBMCs provided the cDNA or gDNA that served as material.

This clone appeared once. In the source study's methods: Amplification of reference gene primers provided the estimated nucleated cell counts. Sequencing was performed with immunoSEQ multiplex PCR; in TCRdb, only in-frame clones are kept and a portion is missing. From that table come the V and J calls and clone size; the DNA was used to work out D and trimming. The sample consists of approximately 68,000 clones, 65% to 80% of them appearing once. This CDR3 spans 17 amino acids. V shed 0 bases and J shed 0 bases, with 12 bases lying between them. Germline CDR1 reads LGHNA; CDR2 reads YSLEER. The chain has TRBV4-3 and TRBJ1-5; D unresolved. The sequenced material came from peripheral blood. The receptor comes from a woman in her forties or fifties with acute or convalescent COVID-19. This CDR3 is CASSQDITENSNQPQHF. CDR3 nucleotide sequence: TGCGCCAGCAGCCAAGATATAACAGAGAATAGCAATCAGCCCCAGCATTTT.